Listed below are T cell receptor beta chains from one sample, sequenced in a study of CD8+ T cells in alopecia areata. Sequencing used immunoSEQ multiplex PCR; TCRdb keeps in-frame clones, though not all of them. Of roughly 250,000 clones listed, roughly two thirds are singletons. Sequencing was performed on CD4+ T cells sorted from blood, taken at week 0. The receptors were gathered from a human donor with alopecia areata. Each CDR3 is given with its conserved first and last residue. A D gene is named only where the DNA matches it firmly. A clone size is listed for some rows: how often the clone was seen (once, few, many), or a class if it is expanded.

size	D	V	length	J	CDR3	DNA
NA	NA	TRBV9	15	TRBJ2-3	CASSVQGLRTDTQYF	TGTGCCAGCAGCGTTCAGGGACTCCGCACAGATACGCAGTATTTT
few	NA	TRBV30	13	TRBJ1-1	CAWSVDVNTEAFF	TGTGCCTGGAGTGTAGACGTGAACACTGAAGCTTTCTTT
NA	NA	TRBV29-1	14	TRBJ1-3	CSVGTGGQGNTIYF	TGCAGCGTTGGGACCGGTGGTCAAGGAAACACCATATATTTT
NA	NA	TRBV5-6	15	TRBJ2-7	CASSFAGTAAYEQYF	TGTGCCAGCAGCTTCGCCGGGACGGCGGCCTACGAGCAGTACTTC
NA	NA	TRBV7-9	17	TRBJ2-1	CASSLKTSQISYNEQFF	TGTGCCAGCAGCTTAAAAACTAGCCAGATTTCCTACAATGAGCAGTTCTTC
NA	TRBD1	TRBV29-1	17	TRBJ2-7	CSVLSPRTGFKGYQQYF	TGCAGCGTTTTGTCCCCGCGGACAGGGTTTAAAGGGTACCAGCAGTACTTC
few	NA	TRBV29-1	13	TRBJ1-4	CSVEKGGNEKLFF	TGCAGCGTTGAGAAGGGCGGGAATGAAAAACTGTTTTTT
NA	TRBD1	TRBV7-2	15	TRBJ1-5	CASSPSGTGLQPQHF	TGTGCCAGCAGCCCCTCCGGGACAGGGCTTCAGCCCCAGCATTTT
NA	TRBD1	TRBV29-1	12	TRBJ2-5	CSGLGQQETQYF	TGCAGCGGGCTGGGACAGCAAGAGACCCAGTACTTC
NA	TRBD2	TRBV6-1	12	TRBJ2-5	CASGTSRETQYF	TGTGCCAGCGGGACTAGTAGGGAGACCCAGTACTTC
NA	NA	TRBV5-6	13	TRBJ2-3	CASSLSATDTQYF	TGTGCCAGCAGCTTATCAGCCACAGATACGCAGTATTTT
few	TRBD1	TRBV29-1	13	TRBJ2-3	CSLDRGSTDTQYF	TGCAGCCTAGACAGGGGGAGCACAGATACGCAGTATTTT
few	NA	TRBV19	12	TRBJ1-5	CASMAGDQPQHF	TGTGCCAGTATGGCCGGGGATCAGCCCCAGCATTTT
NA	NA	TRBV29-1	13	TRBJ1-2	CSVTTRGLYGYTF	TGCAGCGTTACGACCCGTGGACTATATGGCTACACCTTC
NA	NA	TRBV29-1	13	TRBJ1-1	CSVGWGWGTEAFF	TGCAGCGTTGGGTGGGGTTGGGGCACTGAAGCTTTCTTT
NA	TRBD1	TRBV7-3	14	TRBJ1-1	CASSSTGGETEAFF	TGTGCCAGCAGCTCAACAGGGGGCGAAACTGAAGCTTTCTTT
NA	TRBD1	TRBV5-1	14	TRBJ2-5	CASSLTTGAETQYF	TGCGCCAGCAGCTTGACGACAGGGGCAGAGACCCAGTACTTC
few	NA	TRBV5-1	13	TRBJ1-2	CASSLWENYGYTF	TGCGCCAGCAGCTTGTGGGAGAACTATGGCTACACCTTC
NA	NA	TRBV7-9	11	TRBJ1-2	CASSSDSRRTF	TGTGCCAGCAGCTCTGACAGTCGGCGTACCTTC
NA	NA	TRBV5-1	13	TRBJ1-1	CASSLLRGSEAFF	TGCGCCAGCAGCTTGTTGAGGGGATCTGAAGCTTTCTTT
NA	TRBD2	TRBV5-4	15	TRBJ2-7	CASSLAGLAVYEQYF	TGTGCCAGCAGCTTGGCCGGACTAGCGGTCTACGAGCAGTACTTC
few	NA	TRBV15	16	TRBJ1-5	CATSRDPRGRGQPQHF	TGTGCCACCAGCAGAGATCCCCGGGGACGAGGACAGCCCCAGCATTTT
NA	NA	TRBV29-1	12	TRBJ2-1	CSVQVVSNEQFF	TGCAGCGTACAGGTCGTGAGCAATGAGCAGTTCTTC
few	NA	TRBV2	15	TRBJ2-6	CASSEAGTGANVLTF	TGTGCCAGCAGTGAAGCAGGGACTGGGGCCAACGTCCTGACTTTC
NA	NA	TRBV15	12	TRBJ1-5	CATSGLDQPQHF	TGTGCCACCAGCGGACTTGATCAGCCCCAGCATTTT
NA	NA	TRBV5-1	13	TRBJ2-5	CASRTDIQETQYF	TGCGCCAGCAGGACGGACATCCAAGAGACCCAGTACTTC
NA	NA	TRBV7-2	16	TRBJ2-5	CASTYWANQVQETQYF	TGTGCCAGCACCTACTGGGCAAACCAGGTTCAAGAGACCCAGTACTTC
NA	NA	TRBV18	13	TRBJ2-7	CASSLAASYEQYF	TGTGCCAGCTCTCTTGCCGCTTCCTACGAGCAGTACTTC
NA	TRBD1	TRBV6-5	13	TRBJ1-2	CATVGQGASGYTF	TGTGCCACTGTGGGTCAGGGGGCGAGTGGCTACACCTTC
NA	TRBD2	TRBV5-6	16	TRBJ2-3	CASSPLAGGHPDTQYF	TGTGCCAGCAGCCCCCTAGCGGGGGGGCACCCAGATACGCAGTATTTT
once	NA	TRBV5-1	16	TRBJ2-2	CARWAKMGANTGELFF	TGCGCCAGGTGGGCCAAGATGGGGGCGAACACCGGGGAGCTGTTTTTT
NA	NA	TRBV2	14	TRBJ1-1	CASSEVGGQVEAFF	TGTGCCAGCAGTGAAGTAGGGGGGCAAGTTGAAGCTTTCTTT